Listed here are 10 T cell receptor beta chains from one sample, sequenced in a study of CD8 T cells in Susac syndrome. Random hexamers primed reverse transcription of about 0.5 to 1 ug RNA. TCRdb independently ran MiXCR on the immunoSEQ multiplex PCR reads; one entry per CDR3 protein. The sample records under 550,000 distinct CDR3 sequences, 85% to 90% being singletons. Sequencing was done on a sample of CD8+ T cells from PBMCs. Source of these receptors: a human donor with multiple sclerosis.

The chain joins TRBV29-1 to TRBJ2-7, with a possible D match to TRBD1 (6 bases). The CDR3 is made up of 13 amino acids. V was cut by 6 bases and J by 1 base, with 13 bases left in between. CDR1 is SQVTM and CDR2 is ANQGSEA in the germline V gene. The CDR3 DNA sequence: TGCAGCGTCCTGGACAGCCCTTCCTACGAGCAGTACTTC. It yields the protein CSVLDSPSYEQYF.

This clonotype was counted a few times. The rearrangement uses TRBV14 and TRBJ1-2; 8 bases are a match to TRBD1. The ends lost 4 bases at V and 5 bases at J; junction bases unmatched: 0. CDR1 and CDR2 from the germline V gene are SGHDN and FVKESK. This CDR3 spans 12 amino acids. Written as DNA, the CDR3 is TGTGCCAGCAGCCGACAGGGGTATGGCTACACCTTC. This translates into CASSRQGYGYTF.

The chain recombines TRBV5-6 with TRBJ1-4; weak D call: TRBD1 (5 bases). The CDR3 extends over 13 amino acids. CDR1 and CDR2 from the germline V gene are SGHDT and YYEEEE. The V end lost 4 bases, the J end lost 13 bases, and 17 bases lay between the germline ends. DNA of the CDR3: TGTGCCAGCAGCAACAGTGGTTTTGGGGGACTGTTTTTT. Residues: CASSNSGFGGLFF.

The CDR3 region has the DNA TGTGCCAGCAGGGCCTCTGAGGGGGGTGGCTACACCTTC. Residues: CASRASEGGGYTF. This rearrangement joins TRBV27 to TRBJ1-2; D might be TRBD1 (6 bases). Germline CDR1 is MNHEY and CDR2 is SMNVEV (reference sequence). The CDR3 sequence is 13 residues long. V dropped 6 bases and J dropped 7 bases, with 15 bases sitting between them.

V gene TRBV20-1 combines with J gene TRBJ1-1, with TRBD1 matching 7 bases. The CDR3 is 16 amino acids. V lost 0 bases to trimming and J lost 1 base; unmatched junction nucleotides: 8. In germline, CDR1 is DFQATT, CDR2 SNEGSKA (reference sequence). In DNA form, the CDR3 reads TGCAGTGCTAGAGATCTAGGACAGGAGGAGAACACTGAAGCTTTCTTT. Residues: CSARDLGQEENTEAFF.

The CDR3 loop reads CASSYSTGQIYEQYF. CDR3 nucleotides: TGTGCCAGCAGTTACTCGACGGGACAGATCTACGAGCAGTACTTC. V gene TRBV6-5 combines with J gene TRBJ2-7; TRBD1 matches 7 bases. CDR1 and CDR2 from the germline V gene are MNHEY and SVGAGI. The CDR3 totals 15 residues. Trimming cost V 0 bases and J 3 bases; bases outside gene matches: 5.

This rearrangement joins TRBV10-3 to TRBJ2-1; 11 bases are shared with TRBD1. The CDR3 is 16 residues long. The J segment lost 4 bases and the V segment lost 6 bases, leaving 8 bases of the junction unmatched. Germline V gives CDR1 ENHRY, CDR2 SYGVKD. This CDR3 is CAISAGQGAGYNEQFF. CDR3 DNA sequence: TGTGCCATCAGCGCTGGACAGGGGGCCGGGTACAATGAGCAGTTCTTC.

The chain employs TRBV27 and TRBJ2-1; D is ambiguous. Per the germline V gene, CDR1 is MNHEY and CDR2 is SMNVEV (reference sequence). This CDR3 region has 14 residues. The V end was cut by 1 base, the J end by 3 bases, with 7 bases between. The chain's CDR3 is CASSLLGNYNEQFF. For the CDR3, the DNA is TGTGCCAGCAGTTTATTGGGGAACTACAATGAGCAGTTCTTC.

This clonotype was counted once. The J gene is TRBJ1-2, the V gene TRBV9; 10 bases line up with TRBD1. The trim removed 3 bases at V and 5 bases at J, leaving 7 bases unmatched. The CDR3 spans 15 residues. In germline, CDR1 is SGDLS, CDR2 YYNGEE. CDR3 sequence (DNA): TGTGCCAGCAGCGGCTACCGGGACAGGGGTTATGGCTACACCTTC. It specifies CASSGYRDRGYGYTF.

The J gene is TRBJ2-7, the V gene TRBV11-2; TRBD2 aligns across 7 bases. V shed 7 bases, J shed 3 bases, and the junction held 12 bases outside the gene matches. The CDR3 has 15 amino acids. CDR1 and CDR2 (germline): SGHAT, FQNNGV. The chain's CDR3 is CASTNGASGYYEQYF. CDR3 DNA: TGTGCCAGCACCAATGGGGCTAGCGGTTACTACGAGCAGTACTTC.